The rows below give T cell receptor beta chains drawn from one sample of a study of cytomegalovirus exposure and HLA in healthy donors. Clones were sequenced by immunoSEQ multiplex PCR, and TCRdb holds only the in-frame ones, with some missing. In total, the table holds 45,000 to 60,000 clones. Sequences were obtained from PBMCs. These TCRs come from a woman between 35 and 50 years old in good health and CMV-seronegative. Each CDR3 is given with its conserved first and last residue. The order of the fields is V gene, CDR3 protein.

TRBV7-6 CASSLLQGGLGQETQYF
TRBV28 CASSLPIGGTNEKLFF
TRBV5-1 CASSPGTSGARQETQYF
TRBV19 CASSPGQGSHGYTF
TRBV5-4 CASSHMDSQETQYF
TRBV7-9 CASSLTPGAGLNEQFF
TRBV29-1 CSVGQGVKGYTF
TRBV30 CAWTHPSGSDNEQFF
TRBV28 CATEGDTGELFF
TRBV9 CASSPDSYEQYF
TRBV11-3 CASSAGQAATEAFF
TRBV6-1 CASSPRGAYGYTF
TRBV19 CASSYLADISDTQYF
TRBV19 CASSTSRTSGRVGTDTQYF
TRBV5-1 CASSFRTGGVGGYTF
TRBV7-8 CASSFSGRNYNEQFF
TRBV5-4 CASSRVIVAGVSYEQYF
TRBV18 CASSPSGEQYF
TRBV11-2 CASSRPTANTGELFF
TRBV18 CASSPGAHMNTEAFF
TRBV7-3 CASSLKLAGYNEQFF
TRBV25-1 CASSEPGIISNEKLFF
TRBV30 CAWSLYGGAYEQYF
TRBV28 CASRGLDYEQYF
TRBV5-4 CASSLGAGHYGYTF
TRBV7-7 CASSPGQGGHYEQYF
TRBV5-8 CASSSMWGTGSQETQYF
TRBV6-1 CASSESGTQPQHF
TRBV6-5 CASRRQMNTEAFF
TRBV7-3 CASSFSGTTTDTQYF
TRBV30 CAWRRIPSTDTQYF
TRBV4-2 CASSQGSGPGDEQFF